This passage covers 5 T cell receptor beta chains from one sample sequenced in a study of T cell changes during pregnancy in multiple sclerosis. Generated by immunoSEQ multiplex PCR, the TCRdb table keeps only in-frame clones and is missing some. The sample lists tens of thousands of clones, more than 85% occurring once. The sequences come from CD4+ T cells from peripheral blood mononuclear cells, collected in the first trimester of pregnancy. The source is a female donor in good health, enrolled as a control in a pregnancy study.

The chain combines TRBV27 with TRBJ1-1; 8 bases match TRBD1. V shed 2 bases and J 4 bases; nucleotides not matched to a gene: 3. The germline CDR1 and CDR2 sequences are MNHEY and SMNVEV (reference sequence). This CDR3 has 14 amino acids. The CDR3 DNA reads TGTGCCAGCAGTTTACAGGGGGCGGGCACTGAAGCTTTCTTT. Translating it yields CASSLQGAGTEAFF.

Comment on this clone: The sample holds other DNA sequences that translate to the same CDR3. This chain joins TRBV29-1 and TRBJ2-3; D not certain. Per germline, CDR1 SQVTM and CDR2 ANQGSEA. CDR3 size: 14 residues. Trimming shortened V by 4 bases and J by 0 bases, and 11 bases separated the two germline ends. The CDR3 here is CSVGPGSSTDTQYF. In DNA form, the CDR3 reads TGCAGCGTTGGCCCGGGTTCTAGCACAGATACGCAGTATTTT.

The CDR3 is CSVGTSGRYDEQYF. The CDR3 DNA reads TGCAGCGTTGGGACTAGCGGGAGGTACGACGAGCAGTACTTC. The chain recombines TRBV29-1 with TRBJ2-7, with TRBD2 identical over 14 bases. Germline V gene sequence: CDR1 SQVTM, CDR2 ANQGSEA. V was pared by 4 bases and J by 5 bases, with 4 bases of the junction left unmatched. The CDR3 spans 14 residues.

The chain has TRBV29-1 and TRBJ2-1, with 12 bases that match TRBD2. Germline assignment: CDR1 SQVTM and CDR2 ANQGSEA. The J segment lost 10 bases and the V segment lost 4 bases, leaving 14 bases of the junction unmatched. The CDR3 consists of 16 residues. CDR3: CSVVALAGGDGWEQFF. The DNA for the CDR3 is TGCAGCGTTGTGGCGCTAGCGGGAGGGGACGGTTGGGAGCAGTTCTTC.

The CDR3 region is CASSLLQDSYYEQYF. The CDR3 DNA reads as TGTGCCAGCAGCCTCCTACAAGACAGCTACTACGAGCAGTACTTC. The chain recombines TRBV11-2 with TRBJ2-7; a possible D gene is TRBD1 (5 bases). Trimming left V 5 bases short and J 3 bases short, with 17 bases between. Per germline, CDR1 SGHAT and CDR2 FQNNGV. The CDR3 extends over 15 amino acids.